The 4 T cell receptor beta chains reported below all come from one sample, sequenced in a study of T cell repertoires in cytomegalovirus infection. Using its own MiXCR run on the reads, TCRdb lists one record per CDR3 protein. The table includes around 900,000 distinct CDR3 sequences, around 29% detected once. Their antigens remain unidentified. The source material was cultured CD8+ T cells from PBMCs, sampled from culture after CMV antigen stimulation. The receptor set was obtained from a human donor in good health (CMV status not recorded). Some clones in this sample may be carry-over from other donors' samples.

As regards this clonotype: A read error may explain this, as a much larger clone is one base away. The genes are TRBV7-2 and TRBJ2-1; TRBD2 matches 11 bases. Germline V lookup: CDR1 SGHTA, CDR2 FQGNSA. The CDR3 runs to 17 residues. CDR3 DNA: TGTGCCAGCAACTTAAACATAGCGGGGGGGCAGGTCAATGAGCAGTTCTTC. It encodes CASNLNIAGGQVNEQFF.

The chain couples TRBV5-4 to TRBJ1-2; TRBD1 might be the D (6 bases). The CDR3 is made up of 11 amino acids. CDR1 and CDR2 from the germline V gene are SGHNT and YYREEE (reference sequence). V lost 7 bases and J 8 bases, leaving 12 bases between the germline ends. The CDR3 here is CASLGAHGYTF. The DNA for the CDR3 is TGTGCCAGCCTGGGGGCGCACGGCTACACCTTC.

The DNA of the CDR3 is TGTGCCAGCAGAACCCAAGAAGGTGAGCAGTTCTTC. It translates to CASRTQEGEQFF. The rearrangement joins TRBV7-4 to TRBJ2-1; D gene ambiguous. Germline CDR1 is SGHVT and CDR2 is SQSDAQ. The CDR3 is 12 residues long. V lost 6 bases and J lost 9, with 12 bases in between. Looking up the rest from reference TRBV7-4 and TRBJ2-1 gives the full variable domain: GAGVSQSPRYKVAKRGRDVALRCDSISGHVTLYWYRQTLGQGSEVLTYSQSDAQRDKSGRPSGRFSAERPERSVSTLKIQRTEQGDSAVYLCASRTQEGEQFFGPGTRLTVL.

About this clonotype itself: The junction departs from germline at one end; a sequencing error may be responsible. The genes are TRBV27 and TRBJ2-7; 7 bases fit TRBD1. Germline CDR1 MNHEY, CDR2 SMNVEV (reference sequence). The CDR3 contains 15 residues. Here the CDR3 reads CTSSLSGTATYEQYF. The CDR3 DNA reads TGTACCAGCAGTTTATCCGGGACAGCTACCTACGAGCAGTACTTC.